This TCR beta chain was documented in a study of post-analysis software for immune sequencing data. Across the whole study: Disease trajectories encompassed relapsing-remitting, secondary progressive and progressive-relapsing multiple sclerosis.

Sequencing libraries made from TCR beta cDNA carried unique molecular identifiers. There were roughly 0.95 to 10 million T cells, and around 460,000 cDNA molecules came from them. TCRdb ran MiXCR on the PCR reads and lists one entry per CDR3 protein. The sample records hundreds of thousands of distinct CDR3 sequences, roughly 30% being singletons. Study-wide results and limits: The normalized Chao1 diversity of multiple sclerosis patients was significantly lower than that of controls. Patients used about five TRBV segments, including TRBV5-6, TRBV5-1 and TRBV20-1, more often than controls. Strong same-batch co-clustering of samples appeared with F measure clustering.

Turning to this clonotype: Its antigen is unidentified.

The V and J ends lost 4 bases and 0 bases respectively, with 10 bases between them. This CDR3 region has 15 residues. Per the germline V gene, CDR1 is MNHEY and CDR2 is SVGEGT. The source material was blood. The chain has TRBV6-2 or TRBV6-3 and TRBJ1-5; tentatively, D is TRBD1 (6 bases). This TCR derives from a girl aged 10 to 17 with multiple sclerosis. For the CDR3, the DNA is TGTGCCAGCAGTTCGGACAGACCTAGCAATCAGCCCCAGCATTTT. Its protein is CASSSDRPSNQPQHF.